This is a list of T cell receptor beta chains from one sample in a study of shared clonotypes between healthy human individuals. TCRdb's copy holds only in-frame clones and misses some; the assay was immunoSEQ multiplex PCR. There are about 500,000 clones in the sample; more than 70% occur only once, and about 12% lies in the top ten. What was sequenced was PBMCs. The receptors shown here come from a woman in her forties in good health. Some clones in this sample may be carry-over from other donors' samples. Both conserved end residues are part of each CDR3. A D gene is named only where the DNA matches it firmly. A row's size may be missing; if present it is once, few, many or a size class.

CDR3 protein | CDR3 DNA | J gene | D gene | clone size | V gene
CATTGTDNYGYTF | TGTGCCACCACCGGGACAGACAACTATGGCTACACCTTC | TRBJ1-2 | . | . | TRBV21-1
CASSLASGKDYGYTF | TGCGCCAGCAGCTTGGCATCAGGGAAGGACTATGGCTACACCTTC | TRBJ1-2 | . | . | TRBV5-1
CASSPPTTGTGTYNEQFF | TGTGCCAGCTCACCCCCAACAACCGGGACAGGGACCTACAATGAGCAGTTCTTC | TRBJ2-1 | TRBD1 | . | TRBV18
CASSPVQTTNTGELFF | TGTGCCAGCAGTCCGGTACAGACCACGAACACCGGGGAGCTGTTTTTT | TRBJ2-2 | . | . | TRBV6-6
CSVPPTLADTQYF | TGCAGCGTCCCCCCGACCCTGGCGGATACGCAGTATTTT | TRBJ2-3 | . | . | TRBV29-1
CASSLNFGGRGSYEQYF | TGTGCCAGCAGCTTAAATTTTGGCGGGAGGGGCTCCTACGAGCAGTACTTC | TRBJ2-7 | TRBD2 | few | TRBV11-2
CASRFSDRAFAFF | TGTGCCAGCAGATTCTCTGACAGGGCGTTCGCTTTCTTT | TRBJ1-1 | TRBD1 | . | TRBV27
CATSRTSGSQETQYF | TGTGCCACCAGCAGAACTAGCGGGAGCCAAGAGACCCAGTACTTC | TRBJ2-5 | TRBD2 | . | TRBV15
CAISESMTGGLNTEAFF | TGTGCCATCAGTGAGTCAATGACAGGGGGATTGAACACTGAAGCTTTCTTT | TRBJ1-1 | TRBD1 | . | TRBV10-3
CASSLIGSKYEQYF | TGTGCCAGCAGCTTAATTGGCAGTAAATACGAGCAGTACTTC | TRBJ2-7 | . | . | TRBV7-3
CASSLIRLRGRTYGYTF | TGTGCCAGCAGCTTAATCCGCCTTCGGGGACGTACTTATGGCTACACCTTC | TRBJ1-2 | . | . | TRBV7-2
CASSQKQGVLYEQYF | TGCGCCAGCAGCCAAAAACAGGGGGTGCTCTACGAGCAGTACTTC | TRBJ2-7 | TRBD1 | many | TRBV4-3
CASSPKGTLEAFF | TGTGCCAGCTCACCAAAGGGGACCCTTGAAGCTTTCTTT | TRBJ1-1 | . | . | TRBV18
CASSTSGRSHEQYF | TGTGCCAGCAGTACTAGCGGGAGGTCCCACGAGCAGTACTTC | TRBJ2-7 | TRBD2 | . | TRBV28
CASSEKVGVSGNTIYF | TGTGCCAGCAGTGAAAAGGTGGGGGTGTCTGGAAACACCATATATTTT | TRBJ1-3 | . | few | TRBV25-1
CASSRGRTDQETQYF | TGTGCCAGTAGCCGAGGGCGGACAGACCAAGAGACCCAGTACTTC | TRBJ2-5 | . | . | TRBV19
CASGTVSGETQYF | TGTGCCAGCGGGACAGTCAGTGGAGAGACCCAGTACTTC | TRBJ2-5 | TRBD1 | once | TRBV2
CASSFGLAGMGAYEQYF | TGTGCCAGCAGTTTCGGACTAGCGGGAATGGGGGCCTACGAGCAGTACTTC | TRBJ2-7 | TRBD2 | . | TRBV28